Following are 18 T cell receptor beta chains from one sample sequenced in a study of cytomegalovirus exposure and HLA in healthy donors. Here immunoSEQ multiplex PCR was the method, and the copy in TCRdb shows in-frame clones only, minus some. The sample carries hundreds of thousands of clones, 80% to 85% recorded once. The sample taken for sequencing was PBMCs. These receptors came from a woman aged 25 to 39 in good health and CMV-seropositive.

The rearrangement links TRBV9 to TRBJ2-7; 8 bases line up with TRBD1. The germline V gene encodes CDR1 SGDLS and CDR2 YYNGEE. The V gene end was trimmed by 3 bases and the J gene end by 8 bases; junction bases not matched to a gene: 4. The CDR3 contains 12 residues. In DNA form, the CDR3 reads TGTGCCAGCAGCGGAGGACAGGGTCAGCAGTACTTC. This translates into CASSGGQGQQYF.

The chain employs TRBV2 and TRBJ1-1; D is unresolved. V lost 6 bases and J lost 2, with 13 bases in between. The CDR3 is 14 residues long. CDR1 is SNHLY, CDR2 FYNNEI, per germline. The DNA of the CDR3 is TGTGCCAGCAGCTTTTCGGGCCAAAACACTGAAGCTTTCTTT. Translation gives CASSFSGQNTEAFF. Looking up the rest from reference TRBV2 and TRBJ1-1 gives the full variable domain: EPEVTQTPSHQVTQMGQEVILRCVPISNHLYFYWYRQILGQKVEFLVSFYNNEISEKSEIFDDQFSVERPDGSNFTLKIRSTKLEDSAMYFCASSFSGQNTEAFFGQGTRLTVV.

The V call is TRBV27, the J call TRBJ2-6; D is perhaps TRBD2 (5 bases). CDR1 is MNHEY and CDR2 is SMNVEV in the germline V gene (reference sequence). V was clipped by 3 bases and J by 2 bases, with 14 bases between them. The CDR3 has 17 residues. The CDR3 DNA reads TGTGCCAGCAGTTTTCGTGGGCTCGGGGCTGGGGCCAACGTCCTGACTTTC. This codes for CASSFRGLGAGANVLTF.

In this sample, this clone turned up once. The chain has TRBV11-2 and TRBJ2-1; no clear D. The CDR3 consists of 14 residues. V lost 2 bases and J 4 bases, leaving 9 bases between the germline ends. CDR1 and CDR2 from the germline V gene are SGHAT and FQNNGV. The CDR3 spells CASSLRPKYNEQFF. The DNA of the CDR3 is TGTGCCAGCAGCTTACGTCCCAAATACAATGAGCAGTTCTTC. Combining the CDR3 with reference TRBV11-2 and TRBJ2-1 gives the whole variable domain EAGVAQSPRYKIIEKRQSVAFWCNPISGHATLYWYQQILGQGPKLLIQFQNNGVVDDSQLPKDRFSAERLKGVDSTLKIQPAKLEDSAVYLCASSLRPKYNEQFFGPGTRLTVL.

V and J are TRBV2 and TRBJ1-5, with a weak D call TRBD1 (6 bases). Trimming pared 4 bases from V and 2 bases from J, leaving 9 bases between. Germline V gene sequence: CDR1 SNHLY, CDR2 FYNNEI. This CDR3 is built from 14 residues. CDR3 in DNA: TGTGCCAGCAGTGCGGCAGGGGGCAATCAGCCCCAGCATTTT. Residues: CASSAAGGNQPQHF.

The chain combines TRBV5-4 with TRBJ2-5; D gene uncertain. The CDR3 consists of 14 residues. Germline-derived CDR1 and CDR2 are SGHNT and YYREEE (reference sequence). Trimming left V 0 bases short and J 5 bases short, with 11 bases between. CDR3: CASSLASGPETQYF. The DNA of the CDR3 is TGTGCCAGCAGCTTGGCCTCTGGGCCGGAGACCCAGTACTTC.

This rearrangement joins TRBV30 to TRBJ1-1; a weak D match, TRBD1 (6 bases). Trimming shortened V by 3 bases and J by 4 bases, and 12 bases separated the two germline ends. The CDR3 extends over 13 amino acids. CDR1 is GTSNPN and CDR2 is SVGIG in the germline V gene (reference sequence). The CDR3 nucleotides read TGTGCCTGGAGATCTATGGGGGCCACTGAAGCTTTCTTT. This encodes CAWRSMGATEAFF.

The V and J genes are TRBV7-6 and TRBJ2-2, with TRBD1 identical over 9 bases. CDR1 is SGHVS and CDR2 is FNYEAQ in the germline V gene. The CDR3 extends over 14 amino acids. V was pared by 5 bases and J by 7 bases, with 5 bases of the junction left unmatched. CDR3 in amino acids: CASSQGQGFGELFF. The CDR3 DNA reads TGTGCCAGCAGCCAAGGACAGGGGTTCGGGGAGCTGTTTTTT.

V usage is TRBV28 and J usage is TRBJ2-7; 8 bases map to TRBD1. The CDR3 runs 16 residues. The V gene's germline CDR1 is MDHEN and CDR2 SYDVKM. V lost 3 bases, J lost 6 bases, and 13 bases stayed unmatched. The DNA of the CDR3 is TGTGCCAGCAGTTTCCCTGGACAGGGCCTTCCTAGCGAGCAGTACTTC. Protein product: CASSFPGQGLPSEQYF.

The V call is TRBV7-3, the J call TRBJ2-1; 7 nucleotides agree with TRBD1. CDR3 length equals 15 residues. From germline, CDR1 is SGHTA and CDR2 FQGTGA. J gave up 6 bases and V 5 bases, and 10 bases lay outside the gene matches. The CDR3 here is CASSHNAGQANEQFF. The DNA of the CDR3 is TGTGCCAGCAGCCATAACGCTGGACAGGCCAATGAGCAGTTCTTC.

This chain connects TRBV30 to TRBJ2-5; tentatively, D is TRBD1 or TRBD2 (5 bases each). Germline V lookup: CDR1 GTSNPN, CDR2 SVGIG (reference sequence). The V gene lost 5 bases and the J gene lost 4 bases, with 14 bases spanning the gap. The CDR3 has 13 residues. As DNA, the CDR3 is TGTGCCTGGGGACGGGACCTGAGAGAGACCCAGTACTTC. Amino acids: CAWGRDLRETQYF.

This sequence joins TRBV2 and TRBJ2-7; D not resolved. CDR1 and CDR2 from the germline V gene are SNHLY and FYNNEI. With 6 bases removed from V and 4 bases from J, the gap between germline ends came to 19 bases. The CDR3 is 15 amino acids. The chain's CDR3 is CASSLPRQTQYEQYF. In DNA, the CDR3 is TGTGCCAGCAGCCTCCCGCGGCAGACCCAATACGAGCAGTACTTC.

This sequence joins TRBV2 and TRBJ2-7; 9 bases are shared with TRBD2. With 2 bases clipped from V and 5 bases from J, the junction kept 7 bases outside the gene matches. The CDR3 runs 15 residues. Germline V gene data show CDR1 as SNHLY and CDR2 as FYNNEI. CDR3 sequence: CASSEYSGSDHEQYF. DNA of the CDR3: TGTGCCAGCAGTGAATATAGCGGGAGTGACCACGAGCAGTACTTC.

The J gene is TRBJ2-7, the V gene TRBV5-1; 9 bases align to TRBD2. The CDR3 spans 15 residues. CDR1 is SGHRS, CDR2 YFSETQ, per germline. V was clipped by 0 bases and J by 3 bases; unmatched bases: 4. CDR3 DNA sequence: TGCGCCAGCAGCTTGGTAGCGGGAGTAAGCTACGAGCAGTACTTC. Its protein is CASSLVAGVSYEQYF.

In this sample, this clone turned up a few times. The genes are TRBV6-6 and TRBJ2-7; no clear D. Germline V lookup: CDR1 MNHNY, CDR2 SVGAGI (reference sequence). The CDR3 extends over 15 amino acids. V gave up 6 bases and J gave up 0 bases, with 15 bases separating them. The CDR3 DNA reads TGTGCCAGCAGGAGTGGAGAGACCTCCTCCTACGAGCAGTACTTC. This gives the protein CASRSGETSSYEQYF.

The chain carries TRBV5-6 and TRBJ1-3; tentative D call: TRBD1 (5 bases). The germline gives CDR1 SGHDT, CDR2 YYEEEE. This CDR3 spans 15 amino acids. Between the trimmed V and J ends, which lost 0 bases and 2 bases, there was a span of 9 bases. Here the CDR3 reads CASSLVAGPGNTIYF. CDR3 nucleotide sequence: TGTGCCAGCAGCTTGGTCGCAGGGCCTGGAAACACCATATATTTT.

Here the CDR3 reads CAIVEGNTEAFF. The DNA for the CDR3 is TGTGCCATCGTCGAAGGGAACACTGAAGCTTTCTTT. The rearrangement links TRBV6-5 to TRBJ1-1; D not certain. Germline V CDR1 and CDR2: MNHEY, SVGAGI. Trimming shortened V by 10 bases and J by 1 base, and 10 bases separated the two germline ends. The CDR3 is 12 amino acids.

V gene TRBV7-2 combines with J gene TRBJ2-5; unclear D gene. The V end lost 5 bases, the J end lost 5 bases, and 9 bases lay between the germline ends. The germline gives CDR1 SGHTA, CDR2 FQGNSA. CDR3 length: 12 residues. CDR3: CASSLDVETQYF. CDR3 coding DNA: TGTGCCAGCAGCCTCGACGTCGAGACCCAGTACTTC.